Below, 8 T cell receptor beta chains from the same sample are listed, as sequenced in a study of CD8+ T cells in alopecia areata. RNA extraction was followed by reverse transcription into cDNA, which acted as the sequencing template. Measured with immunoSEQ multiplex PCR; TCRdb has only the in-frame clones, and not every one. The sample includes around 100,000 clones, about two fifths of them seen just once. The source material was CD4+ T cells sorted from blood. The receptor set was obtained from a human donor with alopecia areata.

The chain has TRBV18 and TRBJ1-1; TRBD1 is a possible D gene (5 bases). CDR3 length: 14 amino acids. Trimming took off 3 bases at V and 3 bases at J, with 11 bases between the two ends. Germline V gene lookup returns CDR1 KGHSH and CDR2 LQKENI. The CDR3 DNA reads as TGTGCCAGCTCACCGGGGCGTCTAGACACTGAAGCTTTCTTT. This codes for CASSPGRLDTEAFF.

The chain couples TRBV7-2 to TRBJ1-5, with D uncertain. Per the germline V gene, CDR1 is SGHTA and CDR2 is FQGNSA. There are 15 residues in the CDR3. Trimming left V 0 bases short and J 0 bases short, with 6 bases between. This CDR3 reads CASSLAGNSNQPQHF. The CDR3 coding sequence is TGTGCCAGCAGCTTAGCCGGAAATAGCAATCAGCCCCAGCATTTT. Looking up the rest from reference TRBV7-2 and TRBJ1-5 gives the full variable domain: GAGVSQSPSNKVTEKGKDVELRCDPISGHTALYWYRQSLGQGLEFLIYFQGNSAPDKSGLPSDRFSAERTGGSVSTLTIQRTQQEDSAVYLCASSLAGNSNQPQHFGDGTRLSIL.

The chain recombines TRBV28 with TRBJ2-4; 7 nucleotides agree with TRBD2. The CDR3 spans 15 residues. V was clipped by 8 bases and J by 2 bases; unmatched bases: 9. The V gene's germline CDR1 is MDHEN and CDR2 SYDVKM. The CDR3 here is CASARPGGTKNIQYF. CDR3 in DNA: TGTGCCAGCGCCAGACCGGGGGGAACCAAAAACATTCAGTACTTC. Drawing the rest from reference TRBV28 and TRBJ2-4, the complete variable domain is DVKVTQSSRYLVKRTGEKVFLECVQDMDHENMFWYRQDPGLGLRLIYFSYDVKMKEKGDIPEGYSVSREKKERFSLILESASTNQTSMYLCASARPGGTKNIQYFGAGTRLSVL.

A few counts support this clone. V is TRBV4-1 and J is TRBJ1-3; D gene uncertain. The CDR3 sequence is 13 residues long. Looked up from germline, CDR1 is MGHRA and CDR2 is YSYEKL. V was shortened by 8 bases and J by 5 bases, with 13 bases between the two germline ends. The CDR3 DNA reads TGCGCCAGCTCTTATGGTGGAAGAAACACCATATATTTT. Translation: CASSYGGRNTIYF.

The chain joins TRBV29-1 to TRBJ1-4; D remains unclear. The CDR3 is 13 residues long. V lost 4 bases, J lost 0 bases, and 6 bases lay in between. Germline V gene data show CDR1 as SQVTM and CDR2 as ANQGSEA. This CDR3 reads CSVVLATNEKLFF. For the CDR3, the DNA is TGCAGCGTTGTACTTGCAACTAATGAAAAACTGTTTTTT.

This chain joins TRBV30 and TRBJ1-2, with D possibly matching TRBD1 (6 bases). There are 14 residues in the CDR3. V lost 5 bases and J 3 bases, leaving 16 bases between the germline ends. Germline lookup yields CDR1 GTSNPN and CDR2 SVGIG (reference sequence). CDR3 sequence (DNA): TGTGCCTGGGCCCGGACAGCGACGTACTATGGCTACACCTTC. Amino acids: CAWARTATYYGYTF.

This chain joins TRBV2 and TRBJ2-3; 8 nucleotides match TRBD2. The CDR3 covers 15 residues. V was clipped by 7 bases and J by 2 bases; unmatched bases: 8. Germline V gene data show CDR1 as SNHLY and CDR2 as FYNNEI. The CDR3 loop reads CASNIAGGTTDTQYF. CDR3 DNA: TGTGCCAGCAATATTGCGGGAGGAACCACAGATACGCAGTATTTT.

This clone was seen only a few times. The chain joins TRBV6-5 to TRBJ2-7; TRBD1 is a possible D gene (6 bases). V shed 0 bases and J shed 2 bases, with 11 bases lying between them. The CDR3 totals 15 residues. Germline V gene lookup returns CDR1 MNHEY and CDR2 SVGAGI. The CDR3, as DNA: TGTGCCAGCAGTTACTCCACAGGGATTCCCTACGAGCAGTACTTC. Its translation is CASSYSTGIPYEQYF.